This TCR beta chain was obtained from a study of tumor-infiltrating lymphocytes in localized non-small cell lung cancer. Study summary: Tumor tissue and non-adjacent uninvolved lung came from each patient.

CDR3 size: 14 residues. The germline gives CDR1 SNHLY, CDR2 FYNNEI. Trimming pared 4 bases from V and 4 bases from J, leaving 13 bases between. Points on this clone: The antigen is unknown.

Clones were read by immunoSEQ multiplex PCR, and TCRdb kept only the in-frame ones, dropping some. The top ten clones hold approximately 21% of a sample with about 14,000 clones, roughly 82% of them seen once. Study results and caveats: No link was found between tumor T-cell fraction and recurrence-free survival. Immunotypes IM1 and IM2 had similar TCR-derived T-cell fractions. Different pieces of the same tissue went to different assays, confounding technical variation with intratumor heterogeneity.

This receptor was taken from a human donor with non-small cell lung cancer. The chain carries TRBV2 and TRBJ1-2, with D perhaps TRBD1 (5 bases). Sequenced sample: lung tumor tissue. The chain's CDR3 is CASSGGREGYGYTF. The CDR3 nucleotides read TGTGCCAGCAGTGGGGGCCGGGAGGGCTATGGCTACACCTTC.